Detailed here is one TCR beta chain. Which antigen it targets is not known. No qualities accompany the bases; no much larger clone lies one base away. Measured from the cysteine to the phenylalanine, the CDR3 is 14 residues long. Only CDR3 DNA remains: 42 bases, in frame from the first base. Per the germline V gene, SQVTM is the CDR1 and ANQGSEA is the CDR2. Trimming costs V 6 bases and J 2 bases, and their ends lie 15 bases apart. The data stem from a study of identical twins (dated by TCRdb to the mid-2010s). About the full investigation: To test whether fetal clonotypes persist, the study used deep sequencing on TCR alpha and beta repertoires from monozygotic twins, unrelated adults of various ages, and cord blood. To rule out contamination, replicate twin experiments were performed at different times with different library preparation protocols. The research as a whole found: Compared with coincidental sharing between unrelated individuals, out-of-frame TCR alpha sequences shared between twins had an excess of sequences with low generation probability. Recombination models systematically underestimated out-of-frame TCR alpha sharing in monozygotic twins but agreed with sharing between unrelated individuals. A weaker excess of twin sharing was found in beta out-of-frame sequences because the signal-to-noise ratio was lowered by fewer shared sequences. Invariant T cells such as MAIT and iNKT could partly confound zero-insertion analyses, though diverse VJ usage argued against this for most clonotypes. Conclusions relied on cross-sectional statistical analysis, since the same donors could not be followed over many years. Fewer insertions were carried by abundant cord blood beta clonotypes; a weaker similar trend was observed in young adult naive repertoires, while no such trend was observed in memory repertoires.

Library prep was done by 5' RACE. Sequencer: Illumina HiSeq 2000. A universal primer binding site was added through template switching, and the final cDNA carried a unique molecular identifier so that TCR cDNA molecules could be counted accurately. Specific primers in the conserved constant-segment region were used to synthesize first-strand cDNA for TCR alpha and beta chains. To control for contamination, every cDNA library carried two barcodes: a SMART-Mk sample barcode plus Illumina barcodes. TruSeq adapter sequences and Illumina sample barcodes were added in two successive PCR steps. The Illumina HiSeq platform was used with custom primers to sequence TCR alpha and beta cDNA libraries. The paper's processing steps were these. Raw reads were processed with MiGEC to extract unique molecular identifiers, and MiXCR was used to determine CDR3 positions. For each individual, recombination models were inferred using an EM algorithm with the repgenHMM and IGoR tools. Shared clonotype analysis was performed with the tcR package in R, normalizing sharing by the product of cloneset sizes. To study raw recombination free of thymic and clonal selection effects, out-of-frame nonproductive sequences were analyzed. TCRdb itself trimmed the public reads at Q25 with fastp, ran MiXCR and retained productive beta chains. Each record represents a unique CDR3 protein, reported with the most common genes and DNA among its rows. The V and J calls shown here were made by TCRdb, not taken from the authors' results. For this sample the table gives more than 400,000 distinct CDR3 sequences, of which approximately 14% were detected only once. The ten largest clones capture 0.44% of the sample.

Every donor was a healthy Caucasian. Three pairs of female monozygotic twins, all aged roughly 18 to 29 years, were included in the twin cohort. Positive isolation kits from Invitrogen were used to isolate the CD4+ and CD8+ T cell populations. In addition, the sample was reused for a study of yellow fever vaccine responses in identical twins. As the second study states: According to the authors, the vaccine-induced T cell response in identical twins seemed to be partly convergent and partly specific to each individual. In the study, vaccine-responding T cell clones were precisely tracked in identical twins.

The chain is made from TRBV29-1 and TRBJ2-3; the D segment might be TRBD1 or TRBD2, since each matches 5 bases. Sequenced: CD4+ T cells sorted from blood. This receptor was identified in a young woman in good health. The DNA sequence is TGCAGCGTGATCTTTGGGGGAACCACAGATACGCAGTATTTT. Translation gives CSVIFGGTTDTQYF.